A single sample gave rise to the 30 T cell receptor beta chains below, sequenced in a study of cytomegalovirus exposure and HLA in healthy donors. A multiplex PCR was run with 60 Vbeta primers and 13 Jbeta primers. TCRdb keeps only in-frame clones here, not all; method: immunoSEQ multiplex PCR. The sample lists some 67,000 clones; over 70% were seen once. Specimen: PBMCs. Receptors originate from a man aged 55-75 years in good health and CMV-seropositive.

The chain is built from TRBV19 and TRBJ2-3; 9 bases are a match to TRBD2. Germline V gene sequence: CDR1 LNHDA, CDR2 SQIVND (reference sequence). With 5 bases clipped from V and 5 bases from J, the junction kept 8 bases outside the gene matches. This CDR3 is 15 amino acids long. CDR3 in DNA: TGTGCCAGTAGTGAGCGGGGGGCCTATAGAGATACGCAGTATTTT. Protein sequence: CASSERGAYRDTQYF.

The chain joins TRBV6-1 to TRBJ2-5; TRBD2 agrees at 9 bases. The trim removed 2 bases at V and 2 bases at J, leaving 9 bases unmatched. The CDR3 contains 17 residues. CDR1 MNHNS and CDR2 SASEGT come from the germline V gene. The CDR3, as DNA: TGTGCCAGCAGTGAAAGCGGGGGGAACATGGGACAAGAGACCCAGTACTTC. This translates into CASSESGGNMGQETQYF.

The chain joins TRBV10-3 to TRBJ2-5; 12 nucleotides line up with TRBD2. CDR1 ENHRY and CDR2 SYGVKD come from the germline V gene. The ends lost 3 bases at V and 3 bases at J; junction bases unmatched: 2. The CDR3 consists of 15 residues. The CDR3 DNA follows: TGTGCCATCAGTGATAGACTAGCGGGGGAAGAGACCCAGTACTTC. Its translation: CAISDRLAGEETQYF.

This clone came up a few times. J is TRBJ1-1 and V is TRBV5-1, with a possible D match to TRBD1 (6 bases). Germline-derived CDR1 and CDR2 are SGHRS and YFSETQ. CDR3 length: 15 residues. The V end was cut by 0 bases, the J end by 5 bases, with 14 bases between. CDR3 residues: CASSLASQGSTEAFF. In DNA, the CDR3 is TGCGCCAGCAGCTTGGCGTCGCAGGGGTCGACTGAAGCTTTCTTT.

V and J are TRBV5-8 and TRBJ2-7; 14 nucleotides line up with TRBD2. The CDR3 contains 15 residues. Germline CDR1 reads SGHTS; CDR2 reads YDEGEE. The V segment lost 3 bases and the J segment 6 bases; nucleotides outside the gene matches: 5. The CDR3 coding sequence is TGTGCCAGCAGCTCGAGACTAGCGGGAGGGCGCGAGCAGTACTTC. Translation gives CASSSRLAGGREQYF. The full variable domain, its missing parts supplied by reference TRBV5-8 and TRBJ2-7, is EAGVTQSPTHLIKTRGQQATLRCSPISGHTSVYWYQQALGLGLQFLLWYDEGEERNRGNFPPRFSGRQFPNYSSELNVNALELEDSALYLCASSSRLAGGREQYFGPGTRLTVT.

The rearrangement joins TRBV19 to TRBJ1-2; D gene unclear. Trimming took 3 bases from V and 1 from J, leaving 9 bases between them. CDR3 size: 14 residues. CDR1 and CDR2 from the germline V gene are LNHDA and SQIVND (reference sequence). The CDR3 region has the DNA TGTGCCAGTAGTATGTATGACAATAACTATGGCTACACCTTC. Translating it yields CASSMYDNNYGYTF.

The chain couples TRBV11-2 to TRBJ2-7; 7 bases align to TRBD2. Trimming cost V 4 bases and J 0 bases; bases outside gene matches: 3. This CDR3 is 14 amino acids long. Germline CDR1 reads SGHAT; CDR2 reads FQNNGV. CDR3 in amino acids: CASSSIAGSYEQYF. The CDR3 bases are TGTGCCAGCAGCTCGATAGCGGGCTCCTACGAGCAGTACTTC.

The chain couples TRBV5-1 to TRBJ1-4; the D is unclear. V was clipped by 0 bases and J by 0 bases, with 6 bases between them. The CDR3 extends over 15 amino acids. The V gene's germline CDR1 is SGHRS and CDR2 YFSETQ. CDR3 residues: CASSLDRATNEKLFF. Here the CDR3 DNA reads TGCGCCAGCAGCTTGGACAGAGCAACTAATGAAAAACTGTTTTTT.

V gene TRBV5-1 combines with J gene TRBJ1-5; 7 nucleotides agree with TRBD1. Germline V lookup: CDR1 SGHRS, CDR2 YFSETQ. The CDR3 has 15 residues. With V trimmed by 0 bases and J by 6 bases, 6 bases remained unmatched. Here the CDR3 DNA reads TGCGCCAGCAGCTTGGCACAGGGGATCAGTCAGCCCCAGCATTTT. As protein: CASSLAQGISQPQHF.

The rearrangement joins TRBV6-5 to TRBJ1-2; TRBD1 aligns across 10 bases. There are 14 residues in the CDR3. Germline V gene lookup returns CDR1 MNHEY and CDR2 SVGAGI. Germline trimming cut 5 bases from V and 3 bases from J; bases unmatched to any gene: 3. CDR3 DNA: TGTGCCAGCAGTCCGACAGGGGGCTACTATGGCTACACCTTC. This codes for CASSPTGGYYGYTF.

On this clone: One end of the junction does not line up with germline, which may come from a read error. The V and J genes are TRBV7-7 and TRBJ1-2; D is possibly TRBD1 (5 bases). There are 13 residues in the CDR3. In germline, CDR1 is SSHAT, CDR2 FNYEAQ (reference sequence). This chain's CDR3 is CASSFRVNYGYTF. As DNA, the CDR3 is TGTGCTAGCAGCTTCAGGGTCAACTATGGCTACACCTTC.

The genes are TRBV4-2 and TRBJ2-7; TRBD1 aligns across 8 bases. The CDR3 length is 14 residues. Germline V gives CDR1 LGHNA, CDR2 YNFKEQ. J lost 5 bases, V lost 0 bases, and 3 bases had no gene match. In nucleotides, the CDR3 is TGTGCCAGCAGCCAAGAATGGACAGGGCACGAGCAGTACTTC. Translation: CASSQEWTGHEQYF.

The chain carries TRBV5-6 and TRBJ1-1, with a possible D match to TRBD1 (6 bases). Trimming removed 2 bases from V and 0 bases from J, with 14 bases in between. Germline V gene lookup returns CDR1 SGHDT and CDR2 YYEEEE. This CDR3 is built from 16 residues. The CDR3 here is CASSFRGAGMNTEAFF. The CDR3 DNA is TGTGCCAGCAGCTTCCGGGGGGCTGGAATGAACACTGAAGCTTTCTTT.

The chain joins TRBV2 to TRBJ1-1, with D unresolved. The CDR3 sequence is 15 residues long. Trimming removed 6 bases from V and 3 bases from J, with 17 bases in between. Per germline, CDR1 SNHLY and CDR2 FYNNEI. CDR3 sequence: CASSGLGGEDTEAFF. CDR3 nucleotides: TGTGCCAGCAGCGGACTAGGAGGAGAGGACACTGAAGCTTTCTTT.

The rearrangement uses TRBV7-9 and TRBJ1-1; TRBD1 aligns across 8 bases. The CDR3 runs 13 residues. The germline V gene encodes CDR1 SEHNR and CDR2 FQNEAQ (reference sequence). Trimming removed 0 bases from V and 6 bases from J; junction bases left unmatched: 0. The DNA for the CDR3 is TGTGCCAGCAGCTTAGCACAGGGGGCTGAAGCTTTCTTT. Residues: CASSLAQGAEAFF.

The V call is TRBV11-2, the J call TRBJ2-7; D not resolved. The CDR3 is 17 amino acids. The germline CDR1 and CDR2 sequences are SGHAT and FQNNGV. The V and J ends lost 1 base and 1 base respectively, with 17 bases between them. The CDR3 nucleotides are TGTGCCAGCAGCTTAGTAACTTGGGCAGTTCCATCCTACGAGCAGTACTTC. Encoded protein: CASSLVTWAVPSYEQYF.

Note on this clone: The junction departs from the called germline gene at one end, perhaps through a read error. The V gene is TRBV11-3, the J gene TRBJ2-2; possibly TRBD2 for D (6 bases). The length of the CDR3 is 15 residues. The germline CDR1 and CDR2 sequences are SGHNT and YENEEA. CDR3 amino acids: CASSPDGGNTGGLFF. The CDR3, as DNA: TGTGCCAGCAGCCCTGATGGGGGGAACACCGGGGGGCTGTTTTTT.

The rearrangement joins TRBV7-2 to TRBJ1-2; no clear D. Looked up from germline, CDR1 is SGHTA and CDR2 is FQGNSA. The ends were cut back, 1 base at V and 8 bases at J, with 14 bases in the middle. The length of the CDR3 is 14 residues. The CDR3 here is CASSLGGSGLGYTF. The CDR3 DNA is TGTGCCAGCAGCTTAGGTGGTTCAGGACTCGGCTACACCTTC.

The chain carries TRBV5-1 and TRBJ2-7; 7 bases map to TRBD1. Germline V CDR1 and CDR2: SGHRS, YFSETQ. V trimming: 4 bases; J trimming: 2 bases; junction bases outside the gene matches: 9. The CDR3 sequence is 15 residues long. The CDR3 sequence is CASSISGGTTYEQYF. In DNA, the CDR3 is TGCGCCAGCAGCATTTCAGGGGGTACCACCTACGAGCAGTACTTC.

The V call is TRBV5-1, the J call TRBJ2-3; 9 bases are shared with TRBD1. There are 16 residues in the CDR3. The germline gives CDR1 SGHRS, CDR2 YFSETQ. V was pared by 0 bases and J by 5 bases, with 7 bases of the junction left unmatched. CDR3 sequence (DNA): TGCGCCAGCAGCTTGGCTGGGACAGGGAATTTAGATACGCAGTATTTT. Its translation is CASSLAGTGNLDTQYF.

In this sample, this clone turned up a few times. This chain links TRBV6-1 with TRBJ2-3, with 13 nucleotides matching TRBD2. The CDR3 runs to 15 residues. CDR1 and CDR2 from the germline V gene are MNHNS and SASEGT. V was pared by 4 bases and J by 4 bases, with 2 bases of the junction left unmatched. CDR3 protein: CASSGLAGGSDTQYF. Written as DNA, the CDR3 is TGTGCCAGCAGTGGACTAGCGGGGGGTTCAGATACGCAGTATTTT.

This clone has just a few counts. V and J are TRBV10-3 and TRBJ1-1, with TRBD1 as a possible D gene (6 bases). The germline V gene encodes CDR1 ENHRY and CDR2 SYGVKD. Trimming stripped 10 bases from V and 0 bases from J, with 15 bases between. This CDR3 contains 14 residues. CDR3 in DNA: TGTGCCAGCGCCGCCGGGACAATGAACACTGAAGCTTTCTTT. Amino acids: CASAAGTMNTEAFF.

The CDR3 reads CASSSTGFLSGNTIYF. CDR3 in DNA: TGTGCCAGCAGCTCGACAGGGTTTCTTTCTGGAAACACCATATATTTT. J is TRBJ1-3 and V is TRBV7-8, with 7 positions matching TRBD1. Trimming cost V 4 bases and J 1 base; bases outside gene matches: 7. CDR1 and CDR2 (germline): SGHVS, FQNEAQ. There are 16 residues in the CDR3.

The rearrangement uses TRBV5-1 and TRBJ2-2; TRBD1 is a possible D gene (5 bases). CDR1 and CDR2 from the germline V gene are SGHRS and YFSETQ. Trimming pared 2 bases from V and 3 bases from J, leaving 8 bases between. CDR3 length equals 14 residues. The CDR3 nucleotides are TGCGCCAGCAGCTTTCAAGGGGACACCGGGGAGCTGTTTTTT. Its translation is CASSFQGDTGELFF.

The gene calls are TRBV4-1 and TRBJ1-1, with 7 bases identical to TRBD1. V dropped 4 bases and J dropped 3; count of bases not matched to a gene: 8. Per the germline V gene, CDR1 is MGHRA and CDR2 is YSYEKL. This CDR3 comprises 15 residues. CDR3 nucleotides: TGCGCCAGCAGCCTTATCGGACAGGCTTACACTGAAGCTTTCTTT. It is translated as CASSLIGQAYTEAFF.

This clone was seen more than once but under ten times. CDR3 loop: CASSIGVTAHQPQHF. For the CDR3, the DNA is TGTGCCAGTAGTATTGGTGTGACAGCTCATCAGCCCCAGCATTTT. The chain uses TRBV19 and TRBJ1-5; tentative D call: TRBD1 (5 bases). This CDR3 contains 15 residues. Trimming shortened V by 3 bases and J by 5 bases, and 14 bases separated the two germline ends. Germline loops: CDR1 LNHDA, CDR2 SQIVND (reference sequence).

The CDR3 DNA follows: TGTGCCAGTAGTATCCGGACTAGCGGGGGAGACCCGGGCACAGATACGCAGTATTTT. Residues: CASSIRTSGGDPGTDTQYF. The V call is TRBV19, the J call TRBJ2-3, with TRBD2 matching over 13 bases. Germline V gene data show CDR1 as LNHDA and CDR2 as SQIVND (reference sequence). The CDR3 has 19 residues. Trimming at V came to 3 bases and at J to 1 base, leaving 10 bases not matched to a gene.

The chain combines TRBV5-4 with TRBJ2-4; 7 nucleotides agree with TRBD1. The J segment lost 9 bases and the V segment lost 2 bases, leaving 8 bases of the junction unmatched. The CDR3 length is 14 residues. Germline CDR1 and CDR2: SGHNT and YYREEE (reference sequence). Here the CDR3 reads CASSFGRGSVIQYF. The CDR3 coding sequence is TGTGCCAGCAGCTTCGGCAGGGGGTCGGTCATTCAGTACTTC.

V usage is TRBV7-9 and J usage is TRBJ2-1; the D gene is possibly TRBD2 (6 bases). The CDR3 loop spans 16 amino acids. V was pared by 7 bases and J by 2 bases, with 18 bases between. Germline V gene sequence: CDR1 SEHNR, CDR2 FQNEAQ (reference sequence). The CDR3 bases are TGTGCCAGCACCCCTCCGGCTGCGGGGACCTACAATGAGCAGTTCTTC. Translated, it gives CASTPPAAGTYNEQFF.

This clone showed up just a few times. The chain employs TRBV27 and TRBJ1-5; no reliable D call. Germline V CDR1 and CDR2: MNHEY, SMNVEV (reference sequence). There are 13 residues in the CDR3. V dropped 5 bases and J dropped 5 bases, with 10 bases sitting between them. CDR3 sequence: CASSRGIDQPQHF. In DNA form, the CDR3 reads TGTGCCAGCAGTCGGGGTATAGATCAGCCCCAGCATTTT.